This TCR beta chain was sequenced during a study of T-cell memory formation after mild COVID-19. Whole-study results and caveats: Contracting clones localized mainly to CM and EM when CD4+ and mainly to EMRA when CD8+. Day 15 to 85 contracting clones showed balanced CD4/CD8; later expanders leaned CD4+.

This clonotype was seen repeatedly, ten times or more. Its antigen is undetermined. One entry per CDR3 protein, called by TCRdb with MiXCR from the 5' RACE reads. The data show over 70,000 distinct CDR3 sequences, about an eighth seen once. The sequenced sample consisted of PBMCs or a T cell subset sorted from them (not recorded which). The sequence was collected from an adult woman who had mild COVID-19 (a few samples of this study predate the infection). Cell type and time point are not known.

The CDR3 DNA follows: TGCAGTGCTAACCCGACAGGGATTGTCTCCTACGAGCAGTACTTC. Translation: CSANPTGIVSYEQYF. This rearrangement joins TRBV20-1 to TRBJ2-7, with 7 bases matching TRBD1. Germline values: CDR1 DFQATT, CDR2 SNEGSKA (reference sequence). The V gene end was trimmed by 4 bases and the J gene end by 0 bases; junction bases not matched to a gene: 9. This CDR3 has 15 amino acids.